These 32 T cell receptor beta chains originate from one sample sequenced in a study of T cells in Graves' hyperthyroidism and ophthalmopathy (dated by TCRdb to between 2018 and 2021). To prepare the library, multiplex PCR was applied. For sequencing, an Illumina HiSeq 2000 was employed. TCR beta CDR3 regions were amplified from RNA transcripts. A first-round RT-PCR of the TCR CDR3 used the HTBI primer set with the Qiagen OneStep RT-PCR kit. TCRdb reworked the public reads: Q25 trimming with fastp, MiXCR clone assembly, productive beta chains retained. Each record represents a unique CDR3 protein, reported with the most common genes and DNA among its rows. The sample table records 500,000 to 550,000 distinct CDR3 sequences; around 21% of these occur just once. The leading ten clones occupy about 30% of the sample. The sample taken for sequencing was blood. The receptor source for this set is a man younger than 35 with Graves' hyperthyroidism.

This clonotype was counted many times. The chain has TRBV12-3 or TRBV12-4 and TRBJ2-5; D perhaps matches TRBD1 (5 bases). This CDR3 has 17 amino acids. The V gene lost 5 bases and the J gene lost 3 bases, with 22 bases spanning the gap. CDR3 bases: TGTGCCAGCAGTCCTTTCCCAGGGAAAAAGGGTGAAGAGACCCAGTACTTC. Translation gives CASSPFPGKKGEETQYF.

The chain has TRBV7-2 and TRBJ1-2, with D unclear. V shed 4 bases and J shed 7 bases, with 16 bases lying between them. Germline V gives CDR1 SGHTA, CDR2 FQGNSA. The CDR3 spans 14 residues. The CDR3 sequence: CASSSYAFQSGYTF. CDR3 in DNA: TGTGCCAGCAGCTCCTACGCATTCCAATCTGGCTACACCTTC.

In its sample, this clonotype was seen many times. This CDR3 reads CASSPSSGGASGANVLTF. Written as DNA, the CDR3 is TGTGCCAGCAGTCCTTCTAGCGGGGGGGCCTCCGGGGCCAACGTCCTGACTTTC. This chain links TRBV6-4 with TRBJ2-6; TRBD2 agrees at 12 bases. The CDR3 sequence is 18 residues long. CDR1 and CDR2 from the germline V gene are MRHNA and SNTAGT. The junction had 9 bases not matched to a gene; V was cut back by 5 bases and J by 4 bases.

This clonotype has at least ten counts. The CDR3 here is CASSKRSRPPNYGYTF. The CDR3 nucleotides are TGTGCCAGCAGTAAAAGATCACGGCCTCCAAACTATGGCTACACCTTC. The chain joins TRBV6-1 to TRBJ1-2; D gene ambiguous. This CDR3 is built from 16 residues. Per germline, CDR1 MNHNS and CDR2 SASEGT. V lost 5 bases to trimming and J lost 2 bases, with 18 bases between them.

This rearrangement joins TRBV11-1 to TRBJ1-1, with TRBD1 matching 9 bases. CDR1 and CDR2 (germline): SGHAT, FQDESV (reference sequence). The junction had 4 bases not matched to a gene; V was cut back by 1 base and J by 1 base. The length of the CDR3 is 16 residues. The CDR3 is CASSLGWGQGNTEAFF. The DNA of the CDR3 is TGTGCCAGCAGCTTAGGGTGGGGACAGGGGAACACTGAAGCTTTCTTT. Full variable domain (missing parts from reference TRBV11-1 and TRBJ1-1): EAEVAQSPRYKITEKSQAVAFWCDPISGHATLYWYRQILGQGPELLVQFQDESVVDDSQLPKDRFSAERLKGVDSTLKIQPAELGDSAMYLCASSLGWGQGNTEAFFGQGTRLTVV.

This clonotype was counted at least ten times. The gene calls are TRBV2 and TRBJ2-5, with 11 nucleotides matching TRBD2. The CDR3 is made up of 16 amino acids. Germline V gene lookup returns CDR1 SNHLY and CDR2 FYNNEI. Germline trimming cut 6 bases from V and 1 base from J; bases unmatched to any gene: 7. The CDR3 reads CASSWGTSGSQETQYF. The CDR3 DNA reads as TGTGCCAGCAGCTGGGGGACTAGCGGAAGCCAAGAGACCCAGTACTTC.

In its sample, this clonotype was seen a few times. The chain uses TRBV11-1 and TRBJ1-3; TRBD1 matches 9 bases. J lost 4 bases, V lost 5 bases, and 9 bases had no gene match. Germline V gene lookup returns CDR1 SGHAT and CDR2 FQDESV (reference sequence). The CDR3 covers 16 residues. The CDR3 protein is CASSPATGGRGNTIYF. The DNA for the CDR3 is TGTGCCAGCAGCCCGGCGACAGGGGGTCGCGGAAACACCATATATTTT.

V usage is TRBV6-1 and J usage is TRBJ1-2; 7 positions match TRBD1. Germline V gene lookup returns CDR1 MNHNS and CDR2 SASEGT. J gave up 10 bases and V 5 bases, and 19 bases lay outside the gene matches. The CDR3 is 16 amino acids. The CDR3 reads CASSKRTDRRTINYTF. DNA for the CDR3: TGTGCCAGCAGTAAACGGACGGACAGGCGCACTATTAACTACACCTTC.

This clonotype was picked up many times. This sequence joins TRBV12-3 or TRBV12-4 and TRBJ1-5; no clear D. The CDR3 is 14 amino acids. The V end was cut by 0 bases, the J end by 3 bases, with 6 bases between. CDR3 loop: CASSLALINQPQHF. The CDR3 coding sequence is TGTGCCAGCAGTTTAGCACTCATCAATCAGCCCCAGCATTTT.

This clonotype has a count of ten or more. The V call is TRBV7-8, the J call TRBJ1-2; unclear D gene. CDR1 SGHVS and CDR2 FQNEAQ come from the germline V gene. V lost 1 base to trimming and J lost 0 bases, with 6 bases between them. CDR3 length: 14 residues. The CDR3 sequence: CASSLDGPNYGYTF. DNA of the CDR3: TGTGCCAGCAGCTTAGATGGTCCTAACTATGGCTACACCTTC. Full variable domain (remainder filled in from reference TRBV7-8 and TRBJ1-2): GAGVSQSPRYKVAKRGQDVALRCDPISGHVSLFWYQQALGQGPEFLTYFQNEAQLDKSGLPSDRFFAERPEGSVSTLKIQRTQQEDSAVYLCASSLDGPNYGYTFGSGTRLTVV.

This clonotype was counted a few times. CDR3 loop: CASSLGVRINYGYTF. CDR3 bases: TGTGCCAGCAGTCTCGGGGTCAGGATTAACTATGGCTACACCTTC. The rearrangement uses TRBV28 and TRBJ1-2; no clear D gene. The CDR3 spans 15 residues. Trimming left V 5 bases short and J 1 base short, with 14 bases between. Germline V gene lookup returns CDR1 MDHEN and CDR2 SYDVKM.

The chain employs TRBV14 and TRBJ2-5, with D uncertain. Germline CDR1 is SGHDN and CDR2 is FVKESK. V shed 0 bases and J shed 0 bases, with 17 bases lying between them. This CDR3 has 18 amino acids. CDR3 in amino acids: CASSQDMRTGYNQETQYF. DNA of the CDR3: TGTGCCAGCAGCCAAGATATGAGAACTGGTTACAACCAAGAGACCCAGTACTTC.

This clonotype was recorded at least ten times. This chain links TRBV4-1 with TRBJ1-1, with no clear D. This CDR3 contains 12 residues. Trimming removed 1 base from V and 7 bases from J, with 7 bases in between. Germline CDR1 is MGHRA and CDR2 is YSYEKL. CDR3 sequence (DNA): TGCGCCAGCAGCCAAGTTTTTGGTGAAGCTTTCTTT. This codes for CASSQVFGEAFF.

This sequence joins TRBV12-3 or TRBV12-4 and TRBJ1-2; possible D gene TRBD1, 6 bases. V lost 7 bases, J lost 4 bases, and 13 bases lay in between. CDR3 length: 13 residues. CDR3 loop: CASNVQGFYGYTF. CDR3 bases: TGTGCCAGCAACGTACAGGGATTCTATGGCTACACCTTC.

This clonotype was seen a handful of times. The chain is built from TRBV12-3 or TRBV12-4 and TRBJ2-5; no definite D call. V was cut by 5 bases and J by 0 bases, with 16 bases left in between. This CDR3 comprises 16 residues. Written as DNA, the CDR3 is TGTGCCAGCAGTCCGCTGGGTATCGCGTACCAAGAGACCCAGTACTTC. It translates to CASSPLGIAYQETQYF.

To note about this clonotype: This may be a read error, as it is one base from a much larger clone. The chain recombines TRBV12-3 or TRBV12-4 with TRBJ1-2; perhaps TRBD1 as D (5 bases). This CDR3 is built from 12 residues. CDR3 loop: CVSGNWDYGYTF. The CDR3 DNA sequence: TGTGTTTCAGGGAATTGGGACTATGGCTACACCTTC.

This clonotype was observed at least ten times. The rearrangement links TRBV2 to TRBJ1-1; no clear D gene. Germline CDR1 SNHLY, CDR2 FYNNEI. This CDR3 has 13 amino acids. V was trimmed by 0 bases and J by 0 bases, leaving 2 bases between them. The CDR3 sequence: CASSEALNTEAFF. In nucleotides, the CDR3 is TGTGCCAGCAGTGAAGCACTGAACACTGAAGCTTTCTTT.

This chain joins TRBV5-1 and TRBJ1-2; D gene uncertain. With 0 bases removed from V and 6 bases from J, the gap between germline ends came to 15 bases. Germline V gene data show CDR1 as SGHRS and CDR2 as YFSETQ. This CDR3 has 15 amino acids. The CDR3 loop reads CASSLDGRETDGYTF. CDR3 bases: TGCGCCAGCAGCTTGGATGGGCGGGAGACCGATGGCTACACCTTC.

This clonotype has at least ten counts. V is TRBV9 and J is TRBJ1-2; D is undetermined. V lost 4 bases, J lost 1 base, and 17 bases lay in between. Germline V CDR1 and CDR2: SGDLS, YYNGEE. CDR3 length: 16 residues. CDR3 in DNA: TGTGCCAGCAGCACCCGTCCCGCCACGAATAACTATGGCTACACCTTC. Its protein product is CASSTRPATNNYGYTF.

V usage is TRBV12-3 or TRBV12-4 and J usage is TRBJ2-2, with 7 positions matching TRBD1. The CDR3 covers 14 residues. V was clipped by 1 base and J by 9 bases; unmatched bases: 5. The CDR3 sequence: CASSLEGQTRELFF. DNA of the CDR3: TGTGCCAGCAGTTTAGAGGGACAGACCCGGGAGCTGTTTTTT.

The chain joins TRBV11-2 to TRBJ2-7; no definite D call. The germline V and J ends were trimmed by 2 bases and 1 base, with 12 bases remaining between them. Germline V gene lookup returns CDR1 SGHAT and CDR2 FQNNGV. This CDR3 has 15 amino acids. The CDR3 DNA reads as TGTGCCAGCAGCTTAAGTGTTGGTCAGTCCTACGAGCAGTACTTC. Translating it yields CASSLSVGQSYEQYF.

This clonotype was seen a handful of times. The rearrangement uses TRBV20-1 and TRBJ2-7; D could derive from TRBD1 or TRBD2 (5 bases each). V lost 5 bases and J lost 5, with 13 bases in between. There are 12 residues in the CDR3. Germline V gives CDR1 DFQATT, CDR2 SNEGSKA (reference sequence). The CDR3 reads CSARRGDDEQYF. DNA for the CDR3: TGCAGTGCTCGAAGAGGGGACGACGAGCAGTACTTC.

In this sample, this clonotype turned up many times. The chain carries TRBV6-2 or TRBV6-3 and TRBJ2-5; D might be TRBD1 (5 bases). Trimming cost V 2 bases and J 2 bases, with 12 bases left between them. Germline values: CDR1 MNHEY, CDR2 SVGEGT. CDR3 length equals 15 residues. DNA for the CDR3: TGTGCCAGCAGTTACGATTACAGGCTTCAAGAGACCCAGTACTTC. This translates into CASSYDYRLQETQYF.

This clonotype was detected ten times or more. The CDR3 region is CACVRQLSSYEQYF. The CDR3 coding sequence is TGTGCCTGCGTGAGACAGCTGAGCTCCTACGAGCAGTACTTC. The chain recombines TRBV30 with TRBJ2-7; D is perhaps TRBD1 (5 bases). CDR3 length: 14 amino acids. In germline, CDR1 is GTSNPN, CDR2 SVGIG (reference sequence). V was clipped by 6 bases and J by 0 bases, with 15 bases between them. Drawing the rest from reference TRBV30 and TRBJ2-7, the complete variable domain is SQTIHQWPATLVQPVGSPLSLECTVEGTSNPNLYWYRQAAGRGLQLLFYSVGIGQISSEVPQNLSASRPQDRQFILSSKKLLLSDSGFYLCACVRQLSSYEQYFGPGTRLTVT.

This chain links TRBV20-1 with TRBJ1-5; unclear D gene. This CDR3 is 12 amino acids long. Deletions cut 6 bases from V and 7 bases from J, with 13 bases between. The germline CDR1 and CDR2 sequences are DFQATT and SNEGSKA (reference sequence). The CDR3 region has the DNA TGCAGTGCCGGGGTTGGGGTGCAGCCCCAGCATTTT. Translating gives CSAGVGVQPQHF.

CDR3: CASSPGLAGVEQYF. The CDR3 DNA reads TGTGCCAGCAGTCCGGGACTAGCGGGGGTAGAGCAGTACTTC. V usage is TRBV27 and J usage is TRBJ2-7; 14 nucleotides line up with TRBD2. The CDR3 length is 14 residues. CDR1 is MNHEY, CDR2 SMNVEV, per germline (reference sequence). The ends lost 5 bases at V and 7 bases at J; junction bases unmatched: 4.

This clonotype appeared many times. The chain recombines TRBV20-1 with TRBJ1-2; D call uncertain. This CDR3 comprises 13 residues. Germline loops: CDR1 DFQATT, CDR2 SNEGSKA (reference sequence). V was trimmed by 3 bases and J by 0 bases, leaving 8 bases between them. CDR3 region: CSASPHTNYGYTF. In DNA form, the CDR3 reads TGCAGTGCTAGTCCACACACTAACTATGGCTACACCTTC.

This clonotype appeared a few times. This chain joins TRBV5-5 and TRBJ1-1; D gene ambiguous. CDR1 is SGHKS, CDR2 YYEKEE, per germline (reference sequence). V lost 0 bases and J lost 0, with 9 bases in between. This CDR3 is built from 15 residues. The CDR3 sequence is CASSLEHPMNTEAFF. CDR3 sequence (DNA): TGTGCCAGCAGCTTGGAGCACCCGATGAACACTGAAGCTTTCTTT.

The rearrangement uses TRBV12-3 or TRBV12-4 and TRBJ1-5; 9 bases are shared with TRBD1. Trimming removed 8 bases from V and 0 bases from J; junction bases left unmatched: 8. This CDR3 is 16 amino acids long. CDR3 in amino acids: CASGSGTGPSNQPQHF. CDR3 DNA: TGTGCCAGCGGAAGTGGGACAGGGCCTAGCAATCAGCCCCAGCATTTT.

The chain joins TRBV5-8 to TRBJ1-5; TRBD1 is a possible D gene (6 bases). V was pared by 4 bases and J by 3 bases, with 11 bases between. The CDR3 loop spans 14 amino acids. Germline V gives CDR1 SGHTS, CDR2 YDEGEE. The CDR3 nucleotides read TGTGCCAGCAGCAGTCGACAGGCCAATCAGCCCCAGCATTTT. Translated, it gives CASSSRQANQPQHF.

This clonotype has at least ten counts. The chain is built from TRBV12-3 or TRBV12-4 and TRBJ2-5; D may be TRBD2 (7 bases). This CDR3 has 17 amino acids. The V end lost 1 base, the J end lost 4 bases, and 19 bases lay between the germline ends. CDR3 region: CASSLVGGGQGRETQYF. In nucleotides, the CDR3 is TGTGCCAGCAGTTTAGTGGGGGGGGGGCAGGGGCGAGAGACCCAGTACTTC.

This clonotype was detected many times. The chain uses TRBV28 and TRBJ1-5; the D gene is possibly TRBD1 (5 bases). The length of the CDR3 is 14 residues. Germline values: CDR1 MDHEN, CDR2 SYDVKM. V lost 5 bases and J 0 bases, leaving 8 bases between the germline ends. The CDR3 reads CASSKGYSNQPQHF. As DNA, the CDR3 is TGTGCCAGCAGTAAGGGGTATAGCAATCAGCCCCAGCATTTT.